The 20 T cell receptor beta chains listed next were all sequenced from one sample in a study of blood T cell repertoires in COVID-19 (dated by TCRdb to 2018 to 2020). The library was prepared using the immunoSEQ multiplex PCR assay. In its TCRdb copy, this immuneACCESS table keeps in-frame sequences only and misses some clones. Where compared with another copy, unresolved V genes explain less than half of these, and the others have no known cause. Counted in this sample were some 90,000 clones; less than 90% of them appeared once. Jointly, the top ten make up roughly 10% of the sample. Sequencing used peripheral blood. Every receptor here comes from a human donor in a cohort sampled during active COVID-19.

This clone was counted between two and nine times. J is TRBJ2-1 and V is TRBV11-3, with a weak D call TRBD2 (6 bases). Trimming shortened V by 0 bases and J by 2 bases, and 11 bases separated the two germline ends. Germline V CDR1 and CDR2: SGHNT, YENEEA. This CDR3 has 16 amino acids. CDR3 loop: CASSLDTGAPYNEQFF. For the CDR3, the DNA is TGTGCCAGCAGCTTAGATACGGGAGCCCCCTACAATGAGCAGTTCTTC.

Here the CDR3 DNA reads TGTGCCAGCAGTGGATATAAGGGACAGGTTAATTCACCCCTCCACTTT. Its translation: CASSGYKGQVNSPLHF. V usage is TRBV2 and J usage is TRBJ1-6; 8 positions agree with TRBD1. V lost 4 bases to trimming and J lost 6 bases; unmatched junction nucleotides: 8. Germline CDR1 and CDR2: SNHLY and FYNNEI. This CDR3 is 16 amino acids long.

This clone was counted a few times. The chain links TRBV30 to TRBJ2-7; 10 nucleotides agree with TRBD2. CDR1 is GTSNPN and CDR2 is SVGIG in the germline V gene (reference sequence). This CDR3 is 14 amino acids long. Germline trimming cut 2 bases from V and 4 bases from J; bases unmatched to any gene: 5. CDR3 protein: CAWSPGLATYEQYF. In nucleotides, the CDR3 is TGTGCCTGGAGTCCGGGACTAGCGACGTACGAGCAGTACTTC.

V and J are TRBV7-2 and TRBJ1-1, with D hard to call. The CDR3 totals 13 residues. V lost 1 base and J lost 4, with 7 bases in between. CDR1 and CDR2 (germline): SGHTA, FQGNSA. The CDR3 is CASSLVYSTEAFF. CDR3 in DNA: TGTGCCAGCAGCTTAGTTTATAGCACTGAAGCTTTCTTT.

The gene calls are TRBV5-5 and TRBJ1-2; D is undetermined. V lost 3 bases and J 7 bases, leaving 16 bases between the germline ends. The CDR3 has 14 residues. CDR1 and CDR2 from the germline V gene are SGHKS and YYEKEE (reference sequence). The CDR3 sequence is CASSYAPPGSGYTF. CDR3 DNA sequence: TGTGCCAGCAGCTATGCTCCCCCGGGATCTGGCTACACCTTC.

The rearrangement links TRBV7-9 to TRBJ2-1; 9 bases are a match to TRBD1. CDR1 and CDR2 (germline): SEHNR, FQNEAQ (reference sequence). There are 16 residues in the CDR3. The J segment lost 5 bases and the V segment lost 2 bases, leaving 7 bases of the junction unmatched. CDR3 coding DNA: TGTGCCAGCAGCTTAAAACAGGGGGCGAACAACAATGAGCAGTTCTTC. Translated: CASSLKQGANNNEQFF.

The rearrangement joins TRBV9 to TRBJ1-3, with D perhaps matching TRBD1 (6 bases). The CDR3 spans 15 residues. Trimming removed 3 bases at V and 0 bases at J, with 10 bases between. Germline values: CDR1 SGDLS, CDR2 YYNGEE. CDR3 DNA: TGTGCCAGCAGCGGACAGGTATTCTCTGGAAACACCATATATTTT. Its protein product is CASSGQVFSGNTIYF.

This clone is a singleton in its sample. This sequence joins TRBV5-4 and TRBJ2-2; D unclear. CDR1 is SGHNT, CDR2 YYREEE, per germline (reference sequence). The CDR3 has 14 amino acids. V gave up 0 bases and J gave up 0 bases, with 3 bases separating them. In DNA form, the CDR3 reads TGTGCCAGCAGCTTGGCTGCGAACACCGGGGAGCTGTTTTTT. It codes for CASSLAANTGELFF.

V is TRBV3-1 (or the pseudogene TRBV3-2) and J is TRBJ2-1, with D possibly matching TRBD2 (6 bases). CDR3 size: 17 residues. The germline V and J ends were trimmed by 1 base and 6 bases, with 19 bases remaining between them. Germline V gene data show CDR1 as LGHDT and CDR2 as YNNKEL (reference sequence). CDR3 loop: CASSQAISRGFTNEQFF. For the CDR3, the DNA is TGTGCCAGCAGCCAAGCTATTTCGCGGGGTTTTACCAATGAGCAGTTCTTC.

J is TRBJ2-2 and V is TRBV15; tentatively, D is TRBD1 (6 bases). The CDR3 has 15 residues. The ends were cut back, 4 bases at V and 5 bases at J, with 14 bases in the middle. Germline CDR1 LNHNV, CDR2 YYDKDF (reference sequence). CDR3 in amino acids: CATSKGQGGTGELFF. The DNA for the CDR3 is TGTGCCACCAGCAAGGGACAAGGGGGAACCGGGGAGCTGTTTTTT.

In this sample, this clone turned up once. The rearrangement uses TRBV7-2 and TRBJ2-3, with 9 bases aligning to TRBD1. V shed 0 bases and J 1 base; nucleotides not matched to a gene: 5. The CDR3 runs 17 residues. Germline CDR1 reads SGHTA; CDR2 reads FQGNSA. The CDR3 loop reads CASSLAGTGYGTDTQYF. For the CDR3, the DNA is TGTGCCAGCAGCTTAGCCGGGACAGGGTACGGCACAGATACGCAGTATTTT.

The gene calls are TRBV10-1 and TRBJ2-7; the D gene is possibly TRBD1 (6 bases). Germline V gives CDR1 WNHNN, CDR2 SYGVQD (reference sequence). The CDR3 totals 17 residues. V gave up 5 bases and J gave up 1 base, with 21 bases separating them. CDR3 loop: CASSTPGTPFRSYEQYF. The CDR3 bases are TGCGCCAGCAGTACCCCCGGGACACCTTTTCGATCCTACGAGCAGTACTTC.

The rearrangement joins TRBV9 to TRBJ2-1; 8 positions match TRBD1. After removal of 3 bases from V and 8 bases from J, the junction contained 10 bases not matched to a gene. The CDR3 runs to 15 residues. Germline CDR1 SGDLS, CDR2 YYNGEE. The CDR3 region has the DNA TGTGCCAGCAGCGCCTGGGACAGGACCAGAGATGAGCAGTTCTTC. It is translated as CASSAWDRTRDEQFF.

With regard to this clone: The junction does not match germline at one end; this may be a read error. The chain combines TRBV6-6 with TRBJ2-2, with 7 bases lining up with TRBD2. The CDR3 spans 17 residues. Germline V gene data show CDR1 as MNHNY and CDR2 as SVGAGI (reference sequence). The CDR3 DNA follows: TGTGCCGGCAGTCCTAAGGCGGGACTACCGAACACCGGGGAGCTGTTTTTT. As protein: CAGSPKAGLPNTGELFF.

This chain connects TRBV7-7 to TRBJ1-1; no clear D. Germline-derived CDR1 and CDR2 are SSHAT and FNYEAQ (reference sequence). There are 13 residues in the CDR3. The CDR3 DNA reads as TGTGCTAGCGGCCCGGTCGAGGGCACTGAAGCTTTCTTT. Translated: CASGPVEGTEAFF.

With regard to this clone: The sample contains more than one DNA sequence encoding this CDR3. CDR3: CASSQGGIQPQHF. CDR3 DNA: TGTGCCAGCAGCCAGGGGGGAATTCAGCCCCAGCATTTT. The chain joins TRBV3-1 (or the pseudogene TRBV3-2) to TRBJ1-5, with D tentatively TRBD1 (5 bases). V lost 3 bases and J 6 bases, leaving 9 bases between the germline ends. The germline V gene has CDR1 LGHDT and CDR2 YNNKEL (reference sequence). This CDR3 is built from 13 residues.

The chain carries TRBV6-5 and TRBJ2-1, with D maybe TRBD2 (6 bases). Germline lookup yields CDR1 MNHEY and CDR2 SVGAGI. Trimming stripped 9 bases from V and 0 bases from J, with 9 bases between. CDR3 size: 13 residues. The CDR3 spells CASVAASYNEQFF. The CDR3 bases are TGTGCCAGTGTAGCGGCCTCCTACAATGAGCAGTTCTTC.

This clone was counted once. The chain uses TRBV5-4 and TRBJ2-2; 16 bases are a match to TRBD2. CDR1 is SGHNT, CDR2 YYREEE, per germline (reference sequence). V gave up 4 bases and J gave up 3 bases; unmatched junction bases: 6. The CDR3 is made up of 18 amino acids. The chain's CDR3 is CASSLGLAGGPDTGELFF. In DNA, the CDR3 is TGTGCCAGCAGCCTGGGACTAGCGGGGGGGCCCGACACCGGGGAGCTGTTTTTT.

The CDR3 spells CASSLVTAIHERGDGYTF. CDR3 DNA sequence: TGTGCCAGCAGCTTAGTTACAGCGATCCACGAGCGGGGGGATGGCTACACCTTC. The chain links TRBV11-3 to TRBJ1-2; D is possibly TRBD1 (5 bases). The germline CDR1 and CDR2 sequences are SGHNT and YENEEA. The CDR3 loop spans 18 amino acids. Trimming left V 1 base short and J 6 bases short, with 24 bases between.

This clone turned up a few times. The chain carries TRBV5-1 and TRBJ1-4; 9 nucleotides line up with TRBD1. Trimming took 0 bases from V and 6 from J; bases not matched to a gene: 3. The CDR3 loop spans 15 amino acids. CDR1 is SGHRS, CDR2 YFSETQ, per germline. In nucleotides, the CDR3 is TGCGCCAGCAGCTTGGGACAGGGGGGTGATGAAAAACTGTTTTTT. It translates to CASSLGQGGDEKLFF.